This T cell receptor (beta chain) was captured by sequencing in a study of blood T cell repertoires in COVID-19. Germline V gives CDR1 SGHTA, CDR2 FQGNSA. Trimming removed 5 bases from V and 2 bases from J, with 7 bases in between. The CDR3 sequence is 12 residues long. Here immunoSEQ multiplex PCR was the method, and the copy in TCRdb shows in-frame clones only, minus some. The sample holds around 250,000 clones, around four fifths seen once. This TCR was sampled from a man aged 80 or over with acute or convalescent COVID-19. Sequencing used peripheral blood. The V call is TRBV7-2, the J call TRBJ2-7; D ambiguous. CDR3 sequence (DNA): TGTGCCAGCAGCCCTTCCCCCTACGAGCAGTACTTC. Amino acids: CASSPSPYEQYF.